A single sample gave rise to the 9 T cell receptor beta chains below, sequenced in a study of blood T cell repertoires in COVID-19. The data were produced by immunoSEQ multiplex PCR, yet TCRdb's version contains in-frame clones alone and is incomplete. Here the sample spans fewer than 150,000 clones, roughly 84% being singletons. Sequences were obtained from peripheral blood. The origin of the receptors is a man between 40 and 49 years old with acute or convalescent COVID-19.

The CDR3 nucleotides read TGTGCCAGCTCACCAGACAGGGCGGCTAACTATGGCTACACCTTC. Translation gives CASSPDRAANYGYTF. V usage is TRBV18 and J usage is TRBJ1-2, with 7 bases matching TRBD1. V was clipped by 2 bases and J by 0 bases; unmatched bases: 3. The CDR3 runs 15 residues. The V gene's germline CDR1 is KGHSH and CDR2 LQKENI.

The J gene is TRBJ2-7, the V gene TRBV3-1 (or the pseudogene TRBV3-2); possible D gene TRBD2, 5 bases. The ends were cut back, 1 base at V and 4 bases at J, with 14 bases in the middle. From germline, CDR1 is LGHDT and CDR2 YNNKEL (reference sequence). This CDR3 has 15 amino acids. In DNA form, the CDR3 reads TGTGCCAGCAGCCAAGGACCTATTCCGGGGTACGAGCAGTACTTC. Translation gives CASSQGPIPGYEQYF.

The rearrangement links TRBV19 to TRBJ1-3, with unresolved D. Trimming pared 5 bases from V and 0 bases from J, leaving 8 bases between. The V gene's germline CDR1 is LNHDA and CDR2 SQIVND (reference sequence). The CDR3 runs 14 residues. The CDR3 loop reads CASSPQISGNTIYF. The CDR3 nucleotides read TGTGCCAGTAGTCCACAGATCTCTGGAAACACCATATATTTT.

This chain connects TRBV29-1 to TRBJ2-5; 15 bases are a match to TRBD2. In germline, CDR1 is SQVTM, CDR2 ANQGSEA. CDR3 length: 15 residues. J was trimmed by 5 bases and V by 6 bases; bases with no gene match: 7. The CDR3 region has the DNA TGCAGCGTGGGACTAGCGGGGGGCAGGGAGGAGACCCAGTACTTC. The encoded protein is CSVGLAGGREETQYF.

This sequence joins TRBV7-9 and TRBJ2-7; D might be TRBD2 (7 bases). The germline gives CDR1 SEHNR, CDR2 FQNEAQ (reference sequence). Trimming removed 5 bases at V and 0 bases at J, with 20 bases between. CDR3 length: 17 amino acids. In DNA form, the CDR3 reads TGTGCCAGCAGCCTAGTAGTTTCGGCGGGGGCCTCCTACGAGCAGTACTTC. Amino acids: CASSLVVSAGASYEQYF.

The J gene is TRBJ1-1, the V gene TRBV4-3, with TRBD1 as a possible D gene (6 bases). Per germline, CDR1 LGHNA and CDR2 YSLEER. The V end was cut by 1 base, the J end by 8 bases, with 20 bases between. This CDR3 contains 16 residues. For the CDR3, the DNA is TGCGCCAGCAGCCAAGTTCTTAGGCAGGGGAATATGGAAGCTTTCTTT. It translates to CASSQVLRQGNMEAFF.

J is TRBJ2-4 and V is TRBV10-3; D is possibly TRBD2 (6 bases). This CDR3 spans 16 amino acids. V shed 2 bases and J shed 7 bases, with 18 bases lying between them. Germline V gene data show CDR1 as ENHRY and CDR2 as SYGVKD. This CDR3 is CAISEGSSAYLNIQYF. The CDR3 region has the DNA TGTGCCATCAGTGAGGGGTCTAGCGCCTACCTTAACATTCAGTACTTC.

A word on this clone: Because the CDR3's place on the DNA is in doubt, the DNA is left out and the CDR3 is given as listed by TCRdb. V is TRBV21-1 and J is TRBJ2-3; the DNA was not compared with TRBD1, the D call given in the table. TRBV21-1 is a recognized pseudogene. The CDR3 spans 16 amino acids, including both terminal residues. The CDR3 spells CASSMTRYRCTDTQYF.

This clone has just one count. V and J are TRBV11-2 and TRBJ1-3; perhaps TRBD1 as D (6 bases). The V end was cut by 5 bases, the J end by 0 bases, with 14 bases between. The CDR3 has 16 residues. Germline CDR1 is SGHAT and CDR2 is FQNNGV. CDR3 residues: CASSTITGTSGNTIYF. The DNA of the CDR3 is TGTGCCAGCAGCACGATAACAGGGACCTCTGGAAACACCATATATTTT.